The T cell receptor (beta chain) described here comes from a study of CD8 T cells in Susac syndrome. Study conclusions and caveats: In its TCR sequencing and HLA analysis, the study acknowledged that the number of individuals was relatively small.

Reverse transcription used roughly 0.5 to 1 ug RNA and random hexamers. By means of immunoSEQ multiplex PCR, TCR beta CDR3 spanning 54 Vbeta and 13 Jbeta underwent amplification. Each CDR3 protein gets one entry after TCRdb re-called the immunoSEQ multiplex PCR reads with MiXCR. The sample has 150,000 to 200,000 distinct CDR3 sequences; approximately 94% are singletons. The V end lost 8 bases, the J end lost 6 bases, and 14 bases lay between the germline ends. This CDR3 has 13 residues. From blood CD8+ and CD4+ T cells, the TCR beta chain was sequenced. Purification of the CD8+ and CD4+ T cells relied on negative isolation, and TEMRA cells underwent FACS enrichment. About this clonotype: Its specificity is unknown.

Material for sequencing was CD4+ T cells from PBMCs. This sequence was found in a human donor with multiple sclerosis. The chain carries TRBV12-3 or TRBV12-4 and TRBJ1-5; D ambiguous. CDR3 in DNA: TGTGCCAGCGGCTCGTCCCTCCGTCAGCCCCAGCATTTT. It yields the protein CASGSSLRQPQHF.